A single T cell receptor (beta chain) is shown here with its context. The data derive from a study of response to subunit inactivated influenza vaccine. One entry per CDR3 protein, called by TCRdb with MiXCR from the RT-PCR reads. This table has 450,000 to 700,000 distinct CDR3 sequences, 12% to 15% appearing once. Trimming removed 7 bases from V and 6 bases from J; junction bases left unmatched: 4. The CDR3 spans 14 residues. From germline, CDR1 is MNHEY and CDR2 SVGEGT. The chain recombines TRBV6-2 or TRBV6-3 with TRBJ2-2, with 11 bases lining up with TRBD2. Sequencing used PBMCs from blood, obtained about 11 days after vaccination. This sequence originates from a man in his fifties who received an inactivated influenza vaccine. DNA for the CDR3: TGTGCCAGCATAGCGGGAGGGCCTTCCGGGGAGCTGTTTTTT. It specifies CASIAGGPSGELFF.